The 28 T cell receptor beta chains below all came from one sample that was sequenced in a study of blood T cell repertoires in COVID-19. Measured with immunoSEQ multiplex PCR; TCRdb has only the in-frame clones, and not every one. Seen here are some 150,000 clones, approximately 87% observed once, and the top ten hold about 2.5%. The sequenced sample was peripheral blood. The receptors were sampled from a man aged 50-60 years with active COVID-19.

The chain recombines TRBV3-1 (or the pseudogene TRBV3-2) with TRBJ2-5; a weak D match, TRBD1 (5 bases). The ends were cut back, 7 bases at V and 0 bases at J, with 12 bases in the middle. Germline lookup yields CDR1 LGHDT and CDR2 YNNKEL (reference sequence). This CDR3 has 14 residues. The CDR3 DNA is TGTGCCAGCACCCTCGACAGAAACCAAGAGACCCAGTACTTC. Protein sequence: CASTLDRNQETQYF.

The CDR3 here is CSARVDTEAFF. The DNA for the CDR3 is TGCAGTGCGAGGGTGGACACTGAAGCTTTCTTT. The chain uses TRBV20-1 and TRBJ1-1, with D hard to call. Trimming took off 6 bases at V and 3 bases at J, with 8 bases between the two ends. The CDR3 is 11 amino acids. The germline CDR1 and CDR2 sequences are DFQATT and SNEGSKA (reference sequence).

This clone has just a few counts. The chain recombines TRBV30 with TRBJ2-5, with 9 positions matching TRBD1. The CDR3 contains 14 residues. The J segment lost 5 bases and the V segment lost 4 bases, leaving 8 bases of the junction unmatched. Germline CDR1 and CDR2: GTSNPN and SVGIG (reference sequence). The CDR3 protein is CAWTRDRVEETQYF. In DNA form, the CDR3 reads TGTGCCTGGACCCGGGACAGGGTCGAGGAGACCCAGTACTTC.

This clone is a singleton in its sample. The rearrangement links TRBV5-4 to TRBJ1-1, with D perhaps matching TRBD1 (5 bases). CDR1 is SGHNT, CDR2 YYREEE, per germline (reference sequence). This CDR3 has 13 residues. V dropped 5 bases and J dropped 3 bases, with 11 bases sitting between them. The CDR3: CASRVRGDTEAFF. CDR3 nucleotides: TGTGCCAGCAGGGTTAGGGGTGACACTGAAGCTTTCTTT.

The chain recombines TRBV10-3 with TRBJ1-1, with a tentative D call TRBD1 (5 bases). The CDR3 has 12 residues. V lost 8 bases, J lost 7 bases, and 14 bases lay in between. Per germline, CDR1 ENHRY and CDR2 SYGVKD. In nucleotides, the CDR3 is TGTGCCATCTCCTCAGGGAACGGTGAAGCTTTCTTT. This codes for CAISSGNGEAFF.

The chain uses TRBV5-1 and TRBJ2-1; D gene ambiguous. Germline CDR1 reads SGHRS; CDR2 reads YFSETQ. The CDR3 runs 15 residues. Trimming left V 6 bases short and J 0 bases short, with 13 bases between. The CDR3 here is CASTVEAHSYNEQFF. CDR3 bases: TGCGCCAGCACCGTTGAGGCGCACTCCTACAATGAGCAGTTCTTC. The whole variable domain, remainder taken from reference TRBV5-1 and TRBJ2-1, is KAGVTQTPRYLIKTRGQQVTLSCSPISGHRSVSWYQQTPGQGLQFLFEYFSETQRNKGNFPGRFSGRQFSNSRSEMNVSTLELGDSALYLCASTVEAHSYNEQFFGPGTRLTVL.

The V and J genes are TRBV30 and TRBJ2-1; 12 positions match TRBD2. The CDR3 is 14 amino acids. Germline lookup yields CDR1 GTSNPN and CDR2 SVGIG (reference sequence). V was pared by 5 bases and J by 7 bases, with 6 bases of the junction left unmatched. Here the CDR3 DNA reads TGTGCCTGGGAGACTAGCGGGGGACCAAATGAGCAGTTCTTC. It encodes CAWETSGGPNEQFF.

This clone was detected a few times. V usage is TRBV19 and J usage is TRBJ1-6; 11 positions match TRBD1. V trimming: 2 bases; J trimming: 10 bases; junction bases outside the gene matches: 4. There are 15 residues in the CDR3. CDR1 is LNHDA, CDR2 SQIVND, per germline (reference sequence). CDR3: CASSIQDRGQSPLHF. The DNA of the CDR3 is TGTGCCAGTAGTATACAGGACAGGGGGCAATCACCCCTCCACTTT.

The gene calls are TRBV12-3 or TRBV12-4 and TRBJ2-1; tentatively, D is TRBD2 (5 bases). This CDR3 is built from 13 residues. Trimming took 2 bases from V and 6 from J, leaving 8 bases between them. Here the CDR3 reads CASSLLAGNEQFF. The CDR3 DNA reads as TGTGCCAGCAGTTTACTAGCAGGCAATGAGCAGTTCTTC.

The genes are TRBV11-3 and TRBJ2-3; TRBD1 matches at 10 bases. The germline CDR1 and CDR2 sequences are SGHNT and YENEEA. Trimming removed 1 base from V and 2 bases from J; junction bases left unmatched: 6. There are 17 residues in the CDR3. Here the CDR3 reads CASSLGGTGAFTDTQYF. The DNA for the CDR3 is TGTGCCAGCAGCTTAGGCGGGACAGGGGCCTTCACAGATACGCAGTATTTT.

This CDR3 reads CASSAGGRNTGELFF. CDR3 nucleotide sequence: TGTGCCAGCAGCGCAGGGGGCCGCAACACCGGGGAGCTGTTTTTT. The chain links TRBV9 to TRBJ2-2; 8 bases line up with TRBD1. In germline, CDR1 is SGDLS, CDR2 YYNGEE. V dropped 3 bases and J dropped 2; count of bases not matched to a gene: 3. The CDR3 length is 15 residues.

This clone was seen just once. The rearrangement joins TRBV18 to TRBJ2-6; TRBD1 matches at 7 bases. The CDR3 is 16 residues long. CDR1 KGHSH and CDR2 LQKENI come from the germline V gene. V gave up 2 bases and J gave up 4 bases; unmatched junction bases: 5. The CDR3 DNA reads TGTGCCAGCTCACCAACCACAGGGGTCGGGGCCAACGTCCTGACTTTC. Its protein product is CASSPTTGVGANVLTF.

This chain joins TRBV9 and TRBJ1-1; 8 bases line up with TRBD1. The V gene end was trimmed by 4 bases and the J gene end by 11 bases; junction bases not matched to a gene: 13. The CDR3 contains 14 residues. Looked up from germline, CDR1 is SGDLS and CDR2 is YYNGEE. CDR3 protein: CASSLQGESTTAFF. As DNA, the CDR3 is TGTGCCAGCAGCTTACAGGGGGAAAGTACGACGGCTTTCTTT.

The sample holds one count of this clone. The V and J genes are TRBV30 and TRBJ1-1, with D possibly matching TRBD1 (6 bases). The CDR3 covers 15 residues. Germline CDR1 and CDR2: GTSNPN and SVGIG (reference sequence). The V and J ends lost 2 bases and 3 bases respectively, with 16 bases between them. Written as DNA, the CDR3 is TGTGCCTGGAGTAGACTGACAGGCACGGACACTGAAGCTTTCTTT. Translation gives CAWSRLTGTDTEAFF.

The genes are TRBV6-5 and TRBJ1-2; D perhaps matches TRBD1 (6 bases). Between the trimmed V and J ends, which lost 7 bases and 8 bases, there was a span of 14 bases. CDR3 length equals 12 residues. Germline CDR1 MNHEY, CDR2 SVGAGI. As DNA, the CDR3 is TGTGCCAGCAATCGACAGGTCAACGGCTACACCTTC. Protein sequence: CASNRQVNGYTF.

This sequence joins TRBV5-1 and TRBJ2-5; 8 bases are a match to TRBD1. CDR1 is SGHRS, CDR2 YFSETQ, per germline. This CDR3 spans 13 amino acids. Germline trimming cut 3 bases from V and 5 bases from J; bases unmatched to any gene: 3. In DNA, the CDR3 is TGCGCCAGCAGCTCGAACAGGGGGGAGACCCAGTACTTC. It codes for CASSSNRGETQYF. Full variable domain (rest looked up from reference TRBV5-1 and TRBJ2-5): KAGVTQTPRYLIKTRGQQVTLSCSPISGHRSVSWYQQTPGQGLQFLFEYFSETQRNKGNFPGRFSGRQFSNSRSEMNVSTLELGDSALYLCASSSNRGETQYFGPGTRLLVL.

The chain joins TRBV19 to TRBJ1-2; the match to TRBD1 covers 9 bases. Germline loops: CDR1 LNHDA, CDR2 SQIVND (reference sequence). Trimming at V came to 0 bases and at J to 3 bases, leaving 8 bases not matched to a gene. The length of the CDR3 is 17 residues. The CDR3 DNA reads TGTGCCAGTAGTATAGATCACAGGGGGCGGGGTGACTATGGCTACACCTTC. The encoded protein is CASSIDHRGRGDYGYTF.

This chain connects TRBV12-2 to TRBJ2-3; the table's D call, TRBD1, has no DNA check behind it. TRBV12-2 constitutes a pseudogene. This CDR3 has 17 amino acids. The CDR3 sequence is CASRLSEQGAGTDTQYF. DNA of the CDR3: TGTGCAAGTCGCTTAAGCGAACAGGGGGCCGGCACAGATACGCAGTATTTT.

The CDR3: CASSGGQLATDTQYF. CDR3 nucleotides: TGTGCCAGCAGTGGGGGACAGTTAGCCACAGATACGCAGTATTTT. V usage is TRBV6-4 and J usage is TRBJ2-3; 7 bases are shared with TRBD1. This CDR3 comprises 15 residues. The V gene's germline CDR1 is MRHNA and CDR2 SNTAGT. The ends lost 4 bases at V and 2 bases at J; junction bases unmatched: 6.

The DNA for the CDR3 is TGTGCCAGCACCAAGGGGTTGGGCGGCAAAGAGACCCAGTACTTC. It yields the protein CASTKGLGGKETQYF. The chain combines TRBV6-5 with TRBJ2-5; possible D gene TRBD1, 5 bases. CDR1 is MNHEY and CDR2 is SVGAGI in the germline V gene. This CDR3 has 15 amino acids. V was clipped by 7 bases and J by 3 bases, with 18 bases between them.

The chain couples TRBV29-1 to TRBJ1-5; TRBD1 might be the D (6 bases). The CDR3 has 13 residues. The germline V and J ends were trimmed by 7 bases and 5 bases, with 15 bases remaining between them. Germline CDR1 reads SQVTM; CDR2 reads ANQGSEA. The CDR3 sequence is CSARFQGYQPQHF. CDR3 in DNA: TGCAGCGCTAGATTCCAGGGGTATCAGCCCCAGCATTTT.

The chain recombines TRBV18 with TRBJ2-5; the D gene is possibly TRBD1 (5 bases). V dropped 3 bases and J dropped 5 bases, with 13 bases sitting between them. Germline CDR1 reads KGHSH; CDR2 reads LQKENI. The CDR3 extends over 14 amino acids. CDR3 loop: CASSPTVLRETQYF. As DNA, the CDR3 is TGTGCCAGCTCACCGACAGTTTTGAGGGAGACCCAGTACTTC.

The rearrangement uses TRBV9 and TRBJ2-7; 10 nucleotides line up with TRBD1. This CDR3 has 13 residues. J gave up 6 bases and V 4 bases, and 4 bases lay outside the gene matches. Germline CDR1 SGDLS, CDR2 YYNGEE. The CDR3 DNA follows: TGTGCCAGCAGCCCGGGACAGGGGACCGAGCAGTACTTC. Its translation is CASSPGQGTEQYF.

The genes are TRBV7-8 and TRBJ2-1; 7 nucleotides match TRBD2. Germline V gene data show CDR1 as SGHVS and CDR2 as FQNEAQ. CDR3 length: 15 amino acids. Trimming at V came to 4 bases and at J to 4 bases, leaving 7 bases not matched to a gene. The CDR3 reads CASSSKRGRYNEQFF. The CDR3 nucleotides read TGTGCCAGCAGCTCGAAGCGGGGTCGTTACAATGAGCAGTTCTTC.

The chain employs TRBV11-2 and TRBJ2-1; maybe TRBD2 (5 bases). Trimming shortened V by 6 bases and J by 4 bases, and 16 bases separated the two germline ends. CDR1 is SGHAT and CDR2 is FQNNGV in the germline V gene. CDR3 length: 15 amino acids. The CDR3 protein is CASRPTRGDYNEQFF. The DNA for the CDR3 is TGTGCCAGCAGGCCGACTCGGGGAGATTACAATGAGCAGTTCTTC.

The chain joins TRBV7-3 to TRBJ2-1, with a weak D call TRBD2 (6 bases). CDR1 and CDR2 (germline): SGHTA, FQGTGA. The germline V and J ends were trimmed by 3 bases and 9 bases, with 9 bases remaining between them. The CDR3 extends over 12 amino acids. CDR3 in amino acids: CASSLGGGEQFF. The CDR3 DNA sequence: TGTGCCAGCAGCTTGGGAGGAGGTGAGCAGTTCTTC.

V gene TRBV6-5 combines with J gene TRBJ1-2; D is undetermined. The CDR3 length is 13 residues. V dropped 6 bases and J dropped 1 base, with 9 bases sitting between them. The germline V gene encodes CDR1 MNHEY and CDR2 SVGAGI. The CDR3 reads CASSLYDNYGYTF. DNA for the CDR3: TGTGCCAGCAGCCTCTATGATAACTATGGCTACACCTTC.

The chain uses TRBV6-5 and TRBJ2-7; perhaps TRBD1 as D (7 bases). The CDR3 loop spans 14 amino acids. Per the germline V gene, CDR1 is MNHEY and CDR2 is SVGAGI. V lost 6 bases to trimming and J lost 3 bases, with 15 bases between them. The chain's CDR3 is CASREGQWDYEQYF. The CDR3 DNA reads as TGTGCCAGCAGGGAGGGACAGTGGGACTACGAGCAGTACTTC.